This T cell receptor (beta chain) was recovered during a study of beta chain features in type 1 diabetes. The study's findings and limits: Sampled from patients, naive, central memory and Treg TCRB repertoires appeared more similar than those sampled from healthy donors. TCRB CDR3 length was moderately but significantly reduced in all four CD4+ subsets of Type 1 diabetes patients.

Since all of the isolated RNA was reverse transcribed, expressed TCRB transcripts were what got sequenced. Sequenced by immunoSEQ multiplex PCR; TCRdb stores in-frame clones only, minus some. The data contain 630,000 or so clones, more than 13% of them singletons. Trimming shortened V by 5 bases and J by 2 bases, and 7 bases separated the two germline ends. From germline, CDR1 is PRHDT and CDR2 FYEKMQ (reference sequence). The CDR3 covers 12 residues. Concerning this clone: Its antigen is not known.

The receptor's source is a man aged 18 to 29 with type 1 diabetes. The sequencing sample was made of naive CD4+ T cells from blood. The V gene is TRBV13, the J gene TRBJ2-7; D is unclear. CDR3 amino acids: CASSAQPYEQYF. The CDR3 nucleotides read TGTGCCAGCAGCGCCCAGCCCTACGAGCAGTACTTC.